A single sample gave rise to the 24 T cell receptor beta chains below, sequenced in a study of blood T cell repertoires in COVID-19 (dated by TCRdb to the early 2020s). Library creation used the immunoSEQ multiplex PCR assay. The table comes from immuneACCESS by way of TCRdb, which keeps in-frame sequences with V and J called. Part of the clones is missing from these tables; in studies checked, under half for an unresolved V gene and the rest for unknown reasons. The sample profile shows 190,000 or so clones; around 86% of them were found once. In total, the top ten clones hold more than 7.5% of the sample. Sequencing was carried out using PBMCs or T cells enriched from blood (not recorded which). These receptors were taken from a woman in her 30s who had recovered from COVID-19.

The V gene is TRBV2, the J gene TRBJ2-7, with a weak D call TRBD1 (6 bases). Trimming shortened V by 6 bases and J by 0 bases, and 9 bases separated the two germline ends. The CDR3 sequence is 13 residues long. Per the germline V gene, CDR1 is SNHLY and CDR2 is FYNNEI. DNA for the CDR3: TGTGCCAGCAGGGTGGACAGCTCCTACGAGCAGTACTTC. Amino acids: CASRVDSSYEQYF.

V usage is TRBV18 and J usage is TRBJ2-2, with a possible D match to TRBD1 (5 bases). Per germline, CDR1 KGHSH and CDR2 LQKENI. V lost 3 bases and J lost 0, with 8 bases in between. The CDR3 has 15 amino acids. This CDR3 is CASSPGPSNTGELFF. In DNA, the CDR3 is TGTGCCAGCTCACCGGGGCCATCGAACACCGGGGAGCTGTTTTTT.

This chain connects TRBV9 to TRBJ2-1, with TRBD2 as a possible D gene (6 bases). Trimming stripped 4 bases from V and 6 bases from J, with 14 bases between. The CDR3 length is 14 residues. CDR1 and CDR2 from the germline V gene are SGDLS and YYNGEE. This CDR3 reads CASSRRGRSNEQFF. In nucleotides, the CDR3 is TGTGCCAGCAGCCGTCGGGGGAGGTCCAATGAGCAGTTCTTC. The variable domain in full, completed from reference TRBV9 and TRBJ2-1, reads DSGVTQTPKHLITATGQRVTLRCSPRSGDLSVYWYQQSLDQGLQFLIQYYNGEERAKGNILERFSAQQFPDLHSELNLSSLELGDSALYFCASSRRGRSNEQFFGPGTRLTVL.

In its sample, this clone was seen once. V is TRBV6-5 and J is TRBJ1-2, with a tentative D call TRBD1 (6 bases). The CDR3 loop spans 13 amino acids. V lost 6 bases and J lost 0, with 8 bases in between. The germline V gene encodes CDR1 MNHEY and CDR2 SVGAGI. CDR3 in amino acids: CASRQGPNYGYTF. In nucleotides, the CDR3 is TGTGCCAGCAGGCAGGGGCCTAACTATGGCTACACCTTC.

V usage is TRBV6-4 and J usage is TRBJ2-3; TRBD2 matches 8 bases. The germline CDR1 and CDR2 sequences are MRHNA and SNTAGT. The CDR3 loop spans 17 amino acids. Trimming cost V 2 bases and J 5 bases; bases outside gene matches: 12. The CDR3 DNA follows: TGTGCCAGCAGTGACGGCCCAGCGGGGGCTCTCCGAGATACGCAGTATTTT. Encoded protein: CASSDGPAGALRDTQYF.

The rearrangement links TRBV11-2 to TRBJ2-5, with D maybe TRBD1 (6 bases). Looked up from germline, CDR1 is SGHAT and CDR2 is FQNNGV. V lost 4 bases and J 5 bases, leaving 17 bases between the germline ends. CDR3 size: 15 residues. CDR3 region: CASSSQGSGDETQYF. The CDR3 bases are TGTGCCAGCAGCTCCCAAGGTTCAGGGGATGAGACCCAGTACTTC. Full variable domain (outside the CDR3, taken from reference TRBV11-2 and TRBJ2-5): EAGVAQSPRYKIIEKRQSVAFWCNPISGHATLYWYQQILGQGPKLLIQFQNNGVVDDSQLPKDRFSAERLKGVDSTLKIQPAKLEDSAVYLCASSSQGSGDETQYFGPGTRLLVL.

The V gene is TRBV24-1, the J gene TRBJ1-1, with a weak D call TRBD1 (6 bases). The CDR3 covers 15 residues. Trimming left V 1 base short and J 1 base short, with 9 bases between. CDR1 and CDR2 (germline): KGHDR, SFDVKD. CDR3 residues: CATSDLTTGNTEAFF. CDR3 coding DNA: TGTGCCACCAGTGATTTAACGACAGGGAACACTGAAGCTTTCTTT.

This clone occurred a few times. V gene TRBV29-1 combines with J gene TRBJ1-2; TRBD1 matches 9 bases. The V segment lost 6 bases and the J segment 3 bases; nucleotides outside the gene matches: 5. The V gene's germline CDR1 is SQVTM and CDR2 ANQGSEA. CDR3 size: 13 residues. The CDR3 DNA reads TGCAGCGTCCTGACAGGGGGGGACTATGGCTACACCTTC. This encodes CSVLTGGDYGYTF. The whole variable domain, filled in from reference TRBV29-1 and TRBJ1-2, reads SAVISQKPSRDICQRGTSLTIQCQVDSQVTMMFWYRQQPGQSLTLIATANQGSEATYESGFVIDKFPISRPNLTFSTLTVSNMSPEDSSIYLCSVLTGGDYGYTFGSGTRLTVV.

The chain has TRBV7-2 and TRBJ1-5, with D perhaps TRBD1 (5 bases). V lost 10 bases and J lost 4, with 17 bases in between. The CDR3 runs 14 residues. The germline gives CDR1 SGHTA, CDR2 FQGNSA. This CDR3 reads CATVGGRGNQPQHF. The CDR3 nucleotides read TGTGCCACCGTGGGGGGGAGGGGAAATCAGCCCCAGCATTTT.

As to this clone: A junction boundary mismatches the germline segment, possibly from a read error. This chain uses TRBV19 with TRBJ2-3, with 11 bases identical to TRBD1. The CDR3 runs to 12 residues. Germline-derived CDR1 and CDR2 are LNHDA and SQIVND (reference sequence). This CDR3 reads CASSITGQGASF. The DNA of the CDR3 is TGTGCCAGTAGTATTACAGGACAGGGGGCCTCTTTT. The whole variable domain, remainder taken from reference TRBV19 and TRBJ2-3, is DGGITQSPKYLFRKEGQNVTLSCEQNLNHDAMYWYRQDPGQGLRLIYYSQIVNDFQKGDIAEGYSVSREKKESFPLTVTSAQKNPTAFYLCASSITGQGASFGPGTRLTVL.

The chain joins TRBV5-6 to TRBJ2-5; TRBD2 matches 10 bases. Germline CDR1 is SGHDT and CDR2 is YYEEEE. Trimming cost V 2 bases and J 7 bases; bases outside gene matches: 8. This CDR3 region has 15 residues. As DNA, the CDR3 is TGTGCCAGCAGCTTATTAACTAGCGGGGCCGGGACCCAGTACTTC. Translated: CASSLLTSGAGTQYF.

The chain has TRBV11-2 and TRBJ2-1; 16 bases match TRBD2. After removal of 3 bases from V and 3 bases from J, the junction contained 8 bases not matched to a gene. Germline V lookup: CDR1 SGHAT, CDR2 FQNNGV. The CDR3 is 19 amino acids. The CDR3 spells CASSFSGTSGRAFYNEQFF. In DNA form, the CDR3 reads TGTGCCAGCAGCTTTTCCGGGACTAGCGGGAGGGCCTTCTACAATGAGCAGTTCTTC.

The CDR3: CASGGDSNQPQHF. For the CDR3, the DNA is TGTGCCAGCGGGGGGGACAGCAATCAGCCCCAGCATTTT. The chain couples TRBV7-9 to TRBJ1-5; D possibly corresponds to TRBD1 (5 bases). Germline CDR1 SEHNR, CDR2 FQNEAQ (reference sequence). CDR3 size: 13 residues. Trimming pared 8 bases from V and 1 base from J, leaving 9 bases between.

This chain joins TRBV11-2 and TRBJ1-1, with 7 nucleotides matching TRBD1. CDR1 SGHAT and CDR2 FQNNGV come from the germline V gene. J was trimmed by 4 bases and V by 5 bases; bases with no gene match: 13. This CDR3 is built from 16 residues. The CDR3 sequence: CASSTSLRGPGTEAFF. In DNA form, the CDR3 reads TGTGCCAGCAGCACCTCTTTAAGGGGGCCGGGCACTGAAGCTTTCTTT. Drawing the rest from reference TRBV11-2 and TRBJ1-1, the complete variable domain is EAGVAQSPRYKIIEKRQSVAFWCNPISGHATLYWYQQILGQGPKLLIQFQNNGVVDDSQLPKDRFSAERLKGVDSTLKIQPAKLEDSAVYLCASSTSLRGPGTEAFFGQGTRLTVV.

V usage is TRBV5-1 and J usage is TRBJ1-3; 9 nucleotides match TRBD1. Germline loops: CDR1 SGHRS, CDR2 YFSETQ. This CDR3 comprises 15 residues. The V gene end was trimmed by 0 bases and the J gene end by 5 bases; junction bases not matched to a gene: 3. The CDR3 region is CASSLGQGDRNTIYF. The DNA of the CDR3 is TGCGCCAGCAGCTTGGGACAGGGGGATAGAAACACCATATATTTT.

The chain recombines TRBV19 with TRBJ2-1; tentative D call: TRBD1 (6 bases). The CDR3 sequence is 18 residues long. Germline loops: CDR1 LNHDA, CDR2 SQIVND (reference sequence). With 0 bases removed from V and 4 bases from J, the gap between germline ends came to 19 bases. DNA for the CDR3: TGTGCCAGTAGTATAGATCTTTTGGTGACAGGAGATTACAATGAGCAGTTCTTC. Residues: CASSIDLLVTGDYNEQFF.

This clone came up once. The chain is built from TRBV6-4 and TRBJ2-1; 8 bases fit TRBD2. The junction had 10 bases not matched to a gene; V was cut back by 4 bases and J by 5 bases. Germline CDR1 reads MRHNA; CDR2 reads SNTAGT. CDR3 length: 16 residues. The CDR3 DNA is TGTGCCAGCAGTGGCCTGGGCAGCGGGAGAGACAATGAGCAGTTCTTC. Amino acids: CASSGLGSGRDNEQFF.

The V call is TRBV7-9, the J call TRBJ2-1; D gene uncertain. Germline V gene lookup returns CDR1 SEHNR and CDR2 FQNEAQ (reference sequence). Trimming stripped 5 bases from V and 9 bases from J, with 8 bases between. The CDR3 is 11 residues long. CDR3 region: CASSPSFEQFF. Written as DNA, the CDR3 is TGTGCCAGCAGCCCTTCGTTTGAGCAGTTCTTC.

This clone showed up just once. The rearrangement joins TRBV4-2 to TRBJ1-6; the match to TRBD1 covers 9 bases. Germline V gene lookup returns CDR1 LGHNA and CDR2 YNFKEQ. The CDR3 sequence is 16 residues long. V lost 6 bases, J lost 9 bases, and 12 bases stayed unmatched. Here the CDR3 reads CASRQRTGDLGSPLHF. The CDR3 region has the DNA TGTGCCAGCAGACAAAGGACAGGGGATTTAGGTTCACCCCTCCACTTT.

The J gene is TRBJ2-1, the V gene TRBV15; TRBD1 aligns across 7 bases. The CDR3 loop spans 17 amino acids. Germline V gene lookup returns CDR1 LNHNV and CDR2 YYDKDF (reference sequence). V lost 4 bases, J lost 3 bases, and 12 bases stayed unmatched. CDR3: CATSNRRGRVSYNEQFF. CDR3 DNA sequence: TGTGCCACCAGCAACCGTAGGGGGCGGGTGAGCTACAATGAGCAGTTCTTC.

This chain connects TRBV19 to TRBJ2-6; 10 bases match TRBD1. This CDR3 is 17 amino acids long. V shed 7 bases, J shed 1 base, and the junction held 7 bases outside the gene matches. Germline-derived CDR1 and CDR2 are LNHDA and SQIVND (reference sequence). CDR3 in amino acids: CASIPTGGGSGANVLTF. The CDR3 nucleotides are TGTGCCAGTATTCCGACAGGGGGCGGTTCTGGGGCCAACGTCCTGACTTTC.

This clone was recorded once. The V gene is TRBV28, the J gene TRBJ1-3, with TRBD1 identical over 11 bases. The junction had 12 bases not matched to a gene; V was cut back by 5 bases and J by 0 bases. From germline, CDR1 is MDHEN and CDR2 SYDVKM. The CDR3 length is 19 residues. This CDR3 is CASSGSGQGVWASGNTIYF. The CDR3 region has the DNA TGTGCCAGCAGTGGGTCGGGACAGGGGGTGTGGGCCTCTGGAAACACCATATATTTT.

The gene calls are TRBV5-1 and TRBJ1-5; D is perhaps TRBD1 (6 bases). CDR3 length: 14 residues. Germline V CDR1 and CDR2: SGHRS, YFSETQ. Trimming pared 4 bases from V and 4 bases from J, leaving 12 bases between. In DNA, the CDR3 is TGCGCCAGCAGCCCCGGACAGCCAAATCAGCCCCAGCATTTT. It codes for CASSPGQPNQPQHF.

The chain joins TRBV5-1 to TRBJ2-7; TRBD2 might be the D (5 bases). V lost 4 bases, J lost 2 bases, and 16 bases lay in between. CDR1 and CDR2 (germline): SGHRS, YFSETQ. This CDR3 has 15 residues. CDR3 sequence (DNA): TGCGCCAGCAGCGACGCGGGCGGAACCGCCTACGAGCAGTACTTC. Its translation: CASSDAGGTAYEQYF.